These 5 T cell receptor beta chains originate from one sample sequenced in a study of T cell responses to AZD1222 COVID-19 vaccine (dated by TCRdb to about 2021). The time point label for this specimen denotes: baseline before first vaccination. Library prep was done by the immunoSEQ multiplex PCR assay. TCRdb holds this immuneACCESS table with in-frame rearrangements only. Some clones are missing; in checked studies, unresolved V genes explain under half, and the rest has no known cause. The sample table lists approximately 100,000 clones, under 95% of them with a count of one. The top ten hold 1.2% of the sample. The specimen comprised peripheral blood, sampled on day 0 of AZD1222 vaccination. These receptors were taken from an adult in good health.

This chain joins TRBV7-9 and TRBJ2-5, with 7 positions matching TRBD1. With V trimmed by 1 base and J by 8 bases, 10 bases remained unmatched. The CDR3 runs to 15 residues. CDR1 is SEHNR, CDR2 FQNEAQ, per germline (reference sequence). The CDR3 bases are TGTGCCAGCAGCTTAGTAACCGGACAGGCCAAAACCCAGTACTTC. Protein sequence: CASSLVTGQAKTQYF.

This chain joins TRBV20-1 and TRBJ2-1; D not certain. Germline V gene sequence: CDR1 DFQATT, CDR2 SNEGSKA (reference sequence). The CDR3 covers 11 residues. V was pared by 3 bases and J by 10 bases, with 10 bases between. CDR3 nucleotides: TGCAGTGCTAGCCTGGACCGGGAGCAGTTCTTC. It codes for CSASLDREQFF.

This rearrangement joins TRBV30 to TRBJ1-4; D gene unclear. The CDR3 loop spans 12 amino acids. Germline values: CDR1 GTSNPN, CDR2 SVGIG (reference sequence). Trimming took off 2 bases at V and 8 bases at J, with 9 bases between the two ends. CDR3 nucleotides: TGTGCCTGGAGTCGCCTTGGGGAAAAACTGTTTTTT. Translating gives CAWSRLGEKLFF.

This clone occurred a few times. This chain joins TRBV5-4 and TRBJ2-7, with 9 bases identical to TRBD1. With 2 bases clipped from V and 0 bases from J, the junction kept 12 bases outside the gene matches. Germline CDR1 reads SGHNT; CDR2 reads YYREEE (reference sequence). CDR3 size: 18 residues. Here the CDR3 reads CASSFTGVGQGSSYEQYF. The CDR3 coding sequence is TGTGCCAGCAGCTTTACAGGTGTGGGACAGGGAAGCTCCTACGAGCAGTACTTC. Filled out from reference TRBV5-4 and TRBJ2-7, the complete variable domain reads ETGVTQSPTHLIKTRGQQVTLRCSSQSGHNTVSWYQQALGQGPQFIFQYYREEENGRGNFPPRFSGLQFPNYSSELNVNALELDDSALYLCASSFTGVGQGSSYEQYFGPGTRLTVT.

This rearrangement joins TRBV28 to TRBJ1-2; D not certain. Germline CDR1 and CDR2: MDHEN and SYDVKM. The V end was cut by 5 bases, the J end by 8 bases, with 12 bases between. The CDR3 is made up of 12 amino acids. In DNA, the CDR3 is TGTGCCAGCAGTCCCCCGGACGGAGGCTACACCTTC. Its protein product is CASSPPDGGYTF.